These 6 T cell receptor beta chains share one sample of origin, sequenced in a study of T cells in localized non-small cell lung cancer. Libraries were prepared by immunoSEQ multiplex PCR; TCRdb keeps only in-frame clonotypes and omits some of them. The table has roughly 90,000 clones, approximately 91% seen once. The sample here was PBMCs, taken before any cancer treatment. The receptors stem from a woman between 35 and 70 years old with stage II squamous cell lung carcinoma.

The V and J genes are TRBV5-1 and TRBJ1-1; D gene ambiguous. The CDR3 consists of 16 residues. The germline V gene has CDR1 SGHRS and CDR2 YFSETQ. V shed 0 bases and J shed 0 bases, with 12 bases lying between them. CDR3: CASSLEPGILNTEAFF. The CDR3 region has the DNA TGCGCCAGCAGCTTGGAACCCGGAATACTGAACACTGAAGCTTTCTTT.

Here the CDR3 reads CATSNLSLGGQFF. In DNA, the CDR3 is TGTGCCACCAGCAACCTAAGCCTGGGGGGGCAGTTCTTC. This chain uses TRBV15 with TRBJ2-1; TRBD2 might be the D (6 bases). There are 13 residues in the CDR3. V dropped 4 bases and J dropped 12 bases, with 16 bases sitting between them. CDR1 LNHNV and CDR2 YYDKDF come from the germline V gene (reference sequence).

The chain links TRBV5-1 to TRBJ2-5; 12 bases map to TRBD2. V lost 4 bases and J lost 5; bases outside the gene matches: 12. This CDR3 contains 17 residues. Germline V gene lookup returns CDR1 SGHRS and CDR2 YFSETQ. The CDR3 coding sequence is TGCGCCAGCAGCCGTGGGACTAGCGGGTCTCCCTACGAGACCCAGTACTTC. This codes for CASSRGTSGSPYETQYF.

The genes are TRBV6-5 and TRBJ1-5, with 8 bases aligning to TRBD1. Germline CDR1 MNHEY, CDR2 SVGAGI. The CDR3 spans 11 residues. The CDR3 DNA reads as TGTGCATCGGGGACAGGTCAGCCCCAGCATTTT. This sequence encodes CASGTGQPQHF.

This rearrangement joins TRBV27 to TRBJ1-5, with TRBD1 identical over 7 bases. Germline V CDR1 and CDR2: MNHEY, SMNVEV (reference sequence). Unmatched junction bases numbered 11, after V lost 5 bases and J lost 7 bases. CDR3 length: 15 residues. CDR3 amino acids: CASSDGQAWNQPQHF. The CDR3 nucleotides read TGTGCCAGCAGTGATGGACAGGCCTGGAACCAGCCCCAGCATTTT.

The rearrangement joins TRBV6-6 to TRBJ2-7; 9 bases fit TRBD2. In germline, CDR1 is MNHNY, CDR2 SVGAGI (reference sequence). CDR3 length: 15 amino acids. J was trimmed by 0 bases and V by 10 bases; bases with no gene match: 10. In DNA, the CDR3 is TGTGCCACAAAAGGCAGCGGGGGGTCCTCCTACGAGCAGTACTTC. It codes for CATKGSGGSSYEQYF.